The 27 T cell receptor beta chains presented below share a single source sample, sequenced in a study of cytomegalovirus exposure and HLA in healthy donors (TCRdb year 2017). Libraries were made using the immunoSEQ multiplex PCR assay. For the multiplex PCR, a mixture combining 60 forward primers for TCR Vbeta segments and 13 reverse primers for TCR Jbeta segments was used. In its TCRdb copy, this immuneACCESS table keeps in-frame sequences only and misses some clones. Where compared with another copy, unresolved V genes explain less than half of these, and the others have no known cause. This sample comprises 160,000 or so clones, approximately 81% of them detected only once. The top ten constitute about 2.4% of the sample. Sequenced material: PBMCs. Receptors were obtained from a young woman in good health and CMV-seronegative.

The V call is TRBV28, the J call TRBJ1-6, with a possible D match to TRBD1 (5 bases). CDR3 size: 17 residues. CDR1 is MDHEN and CDR2 is SYDVKM in the germline V gene. Trimming shortened V by 4 bases and J by 4 bases, and 17 bases separated the two germline ends. CDR3 coding DNA: TGTGCCAGCAGTTCCTCGCACGGGGGTCCTTATAATTCACCCCTCCACTTT. It translates to CASSSSHGGPYNSPLHF.

The gene calls are TRBV11-3 and TRBJ1-3; D gene uncertain. From germline, CDR1 is SGHNT and CDR2 YENEEA. The CDR3 sequence is 15 residues long. Trimming took off 0 bases at V and 4 bases at J, with 10 bases between the two ends. The CDR3 here is CASSLDYAAGNTIYF. The CDR3 DNA reads TGTGCCAGCAGCTTAGATTACGCGGCGGGAAACACCATATATTTT.

The V gene is TRBV10-3, the J gene TRBJ2-3, with a tentative D call TRBD2 (6 bases). Germline V gives CDR1 ENHRY, CDR2 SYGVKD. The V end lost 6 bases, the J end lost 0 bases, and 10 bases lay between the germline ends. This CDR3 comprises 14 residues. CDR3 residues: CAISAGLSTDTQYF. The DNA of the CDR3 is TGTGCCATCAGCGCGGGACTTAGCACAGATACGCAGTATTTT.

This clone has a handful of counts. The J gene is TRBJ2-7, the V gene TRBV5-6; 12 bases align to TRBD2. The germline gives CDR1 SGHDT, CDR2 YYEEEE. The CDR3 is 16 amino acids. V shed 2 bases, J shed 0 bases, and the junction held 3 bases outside the gene matches. The DNA for the CDR3 is TGTGCCAGCAGCTTAAGACTAGCGGGGGCCTCCTACGAGCAGTACTTC. Translated: CASSLRLAGASYEQYF. The variable domain in full, with the rest retrieved from reference TRBV5-6 and TRBJ2-7, is DAGVTQSPTHLIKTRGQQVTLRCSPKSGHDTVSWYQQALGQGPQFIFQYYEEEERQRGNFPDRFSGHQFPNYSSELNVNALLLGDSALYLCASSLRLAGASYEQYFGPGTRLTVT.

The chain employs TRBV4-2 and TRBJ2-1; possibly TRBD1 for D (6 bases). The CDR3 has 17 amino acids. With 0 bases removed from V and 0 bases from J, the gap between germline ends came to 12 bases. In germline, CDR1 is LGHNA, CDR2 YNFKEQ. This CDR3 is CASSQEGTDSSYNEQFF. CDR3 sequence (DNA): TGTGCCAGCAGCCAAGAGGGGACGGACAGCTCCTACAATGAGCAGTTCTTC.

The chain couples TRBV7-9 to TRBJ2-1; 7 bases are shared with TRBD1. Unmatched junction bases numbered 6, after V lost 0 bases and J lost 4 bases. Per the germline V gene, CDR1 is SEHNR and CDR2 is FQNEAQ (reference sequence). CDR3 size: 16 residues. CDR3 region: CASSLAGWDSYNEQFF. CDR3 bases: TGTGCCAGCAGCTTAGCAGGTTGGGACAGTTACAATGAGCAGTTCTTC.

J is TRBJ1-2 and V is TRBV6-6; D is possibly TRBD1 (5 bases). V was clipped by 10 bases and J by 4 bases, with 16 bases between them. Germline V gives CDR1 MNHNY, CDR2 SVGAGI (reference sequence). This CDR3 has 13 residues. The CDR3 nucleotides read TGTGCCACTGCAACTGGGGGGACCTATGGCTACACCTTC. It is translated as CATATGGTYGYTF.

J is TRBJ2-2 and V is TRBV5-1, with TRBD2 matching 7 bases. Germline lookup yields CDR1 SGHRS and CDR2 YFSETQ. With 2 bases clipped from V and 6 bases from J, the junction kept 7 bases outside the gene matches. There are 15 residues in the CDR3. CDR3 in DNA: TGCGCCAGCAGCTTTAACGGGAGGATTTCCGGGGAGCTGTTTTTT. This translates into CASSFNGRISGELFF.

The V and J genes are TRBV6-1 and TRBJ2-1, with 7 bases identical to TRBD1. Germline-derived CDR1 and CDR2 are MNHNS and SASEGT. Unmatched junction bases numbered 3, after V lost 6 bases and J lost 4 bases. The CDR3 runs to 13 residues. The CDR3 region has the DNA TGTGCCAGCAGCCGGGACAGATACAATGAGCAGTTCTTC. This encodes CASSRDRYNEQFF.

The V and J genes are TRBV29-1 and TRBJ2-7; 7 bases are shared with TRBD2. V lost 3 bases, J lost 1 base, and 6 bases stayed unmatched. The V gene's germline CDR1 is SQVTM and CDR2 ANQGSEA. The CDR3 runs 14 residues. CDR3 DNA sequence: TGCAGCGTTGATGTCGGGGGAGGGTCCTACGAGCAGTACTTC. Translating gives CSVDVGGGSYEQYF.

This chain joins TRBV7-2 and TRBJ2-2; D might be TRBD2 (6 bases). Trimming removed 5 bases at V and 2 bases at J, with 18 bases between. Germline values: CDR1 SGHTA, CDR2 FQGNSA. This CDR3 spans 17 amino acids. CDR3 in amino acids: CASSTYGWGVNTGELFF. CDR3 DNA sequence: TGTGCCAGCAGCACCTATGGTTGGGGGGTTAACACCGGGGAGCTGTTTTTT. The variable domain in full, completed from reference TRBV7-2 and TRBJ2-2, reads GAGVSQSPSNKVTEKGKDVELRCDPISGHTALYWYRQSLGQGLEFLIYFQGNSAPDKSGLPSDRFSAERTGGSVSTLTIQRTQQEDSAVYLCASSTYGWGVNTGELFFGEGSRLTVL.

The chain carries TRBV7-8 and TRBJ1-2; no definite D call. The germline gives CDR1 SGHVS, CDR2 FQNEAQ. V was trimmed by 5 bases and J by 3 bases, leaving 7 bases between them. The CDR3 is made up of 12 amino acids. The CDR3 DNA sequence: TGTGCCAGCAGCCCGGTGGACTATGGCTACACCTTC. Amino acid sequence: CASSPVDYGYTF.

The chain is built from TRBV7-8 and TRBJ1-1; possible D gene TRBD1, 6 bases. Germline CDR1 and CDR2: SGHVS and FQNEAQ. There are 12 residues in the CDR3. Deletions cut 8 bases from V and 1 base from J, with 8 bases between. CDR3 in DNA: TGTGCCAGCGGACAGCGGAACACTGAAGCTTTCTTT. Residues: CASGQRNTEAFF. Combining the CDR3 with reference TRBV7-8 and TRBJ1-1 gives the whole variable domain GAGVSQSPRYKVAKRGQDVALRCDPISGHVSLFWYQQALGQGPEFLTYFQNEAQLDKSGLPSDRFFAERPEGSVSTLKIQRTQQEDSAVYLCASGQRNTEAFFGQGTRLTVV.

V is TRBV28 and J is TRBJ1-2; 10 bases line up with TRBD1. V was pared by 5 bases and J by 7 bases, with 7 bases of the junction left unmatched. This CDR3 comprises 14 residues. Looked up from germline, CDR1 is MDHEN and CDR2 is SYDVKM. The CDR3 region is CASSRDRGRAGYTF. In DNA, the CDR3 is TGTGCCAGCAGTCGGGACAGGGGAAGGGCTGGCTACACCTTC.

Concerning this clone itself: Relative to the germline gene, one junction end is altered; a read error may explain this. The rearrangement links TRBV18 to TRBJ1-1; 9 bases are a match to TRBD1. CDR3 length: 15 residues. The germline V gene encodes CDR1 KGHSH and CDR2 LQKENI. The CDR3 is CASSPQGASETEAFF. CDR3 in DNA: TGTGCCAGCTCCCCACAGGGGGCATCAGAAACTGAAGCTTTCTTT.

This sequence joins TRBV6-5 and TRBJ1-5, with D tentatively TRBD1 (5 bases). V was trimmed by 6 bases and J by 7 bases, leaving 16 bases between them. Germline V CDR1 and CDR2: MNHEY, SVGAGI. The CDR3 totals 14 residues. The CDR3, as DNA: TGTGCCAGCAGGTCATACCAGGGAACCCAGCCCCAGCATTTT. Its protein is CASRSYQGTQPQHF.

The V and J genes are TRBV5-4 and TRBJ1-2, with D hard to call. V lost 3 bases and J 8 bases, leaving 20 bases between the germline ends. CDR3 size: 15 residues. Looked up from germline, CDR1 is SGHNT and CDR2 is YYREEE (reference sequence). In DNA form, the CDR3 reads TGTGCCAGCAGCTCATTCCATACAGAGTTAAGGGGCTACACCTTC. Translating it yields CASSSFHTELRGYTF.

The chain carries TRBV6-5 and TRBJ2-7; TRBD1 is a possible D gene (6 bases). V was trimmed by 6 bases and J by 2 bases, leaving 14 bases between them. Germline V gene sequence: CDR1 MNHEY, CDR2 SVGAGI. The CDR3 is 14 residues long. This chain's CDR3 is CASRRGQLTYEQYF. The CDR3 DNA is TGTGCCAGCAGAAGAGGACAGCTTACCTACGAGCAGTACTTC.

In this sample, this clone turned up a few times. The J gene is TRBJ1-1, the V gene TRBV6-5; TRBD1 aligns across 7 bases. There are 13 residues in the CDR3. Germline V gene data show CDR1 as MNHEY and CDR2 as SVGAGI. Trimming took 6 bases from V and 6 from J; bases not matched to a gene: 7. The CDR3 nucleotides read TGTGCCAGCAGCGGAGGGACAGTCCCTGAAGCTTTCTTT. Amino acid sequence: CASSGGTVPEAFF.

This chain links TRBV7-2 with TRBJ2-6; TRBD1 agrees at 8 bases. The germline V gene encodes CDR1 SGHTA and CDR2 FQGNSA. Trimming at V came to 5 bases and at J to 12 bases, leaving 18 bases not matched to a gene. The CDR3 runs to 17 residues. The CDR3 sequence is CASSPGGQGVWGRVLTF. The CDR3 DNA reads as TGTGCCAGCAGCCCAGGGGGCCAGGGGGTGTGGGGCCGCGTCCTGACTTTC.

This clone was seen a few times. This chain joins TRBV19 and TRBJ1-4, with TRBD1 as a possible D gene (6 bases). Trimming took off 9 bases at V and 8 bases at J, with 22 bases between the two ends. Per the germline V gene, CDR1 is LNHDA and CDR2 is SQIVND (reference sequence). The CDR3 spans 15 residues. CDR3 DNA sequence: TGTGCCAGCAACACAGGGCAGCGGGATGAAGAAAAACTGTTTTTT. As protein: CASNTGQRDEEKLFF.

The chain uses TRBV7-2 and TRBJ2-2, with D possibly TRBD2 on 5 matching bases. This CDR3 spans 15 amino acids. CDR1 and CDR2 from the germline V gene are SGHTA and FQGNSA. The germline V and J ends were trimmed by 4 bases and 4 bases, with 13 bases remaining between them. The CDR3 sequence is CASSSDRGSTGELFF. The CDR3 nucleotides are TGTGCCAGCAGCTCGGATCGGGGTAGCACCGGGGAGCTGTTTTTT. The entire variable domain, with the rest obtained from reference TRBV7-2 and TRBJ2-2, is as follows: GAGVSQSPSNKVTEKGKDVELRCDPISGHTALYWYRQSLGQGLEFLIYFQGNSAPDKSGLPSDRFSAERTGGSVSTLTIQRTQQEDSAVYLCASSSDRGSTGELFFGEGSRLTVL.

This rearrangement joins TRBV10-3 to TRBJ2-1; 10 bases agree with TRBD2. Germline CDR1 and CDR2: ENHRY and SYGVKD. The J segment lost 7 bases and the V segment lost 3 bases, leaving 9 bases of the junction unmatched. This CDR3 contains 16 residues. The CDR3 nucleotides are TGTGCCATCAGTGATCGGGAAGCGGGGGGGAAAAATGAGCAGTTCTTC. As protein: CAISDREAGGKNEQFF.

This sequence joins TRBV19 and TRBJ2-4; D is undetermined. Germline loops: CDR1 LNHDA, CDR2 SQIVND (reference sequence). The length of the CDR3 is 13 residues. The germline V and J ends were trimmed by 4 bases and 5 bases, with 9 bases remaining between them. CDR3 residues: CASSTQAQNIQYF. CDR3 sequence (DNA): TGTGCCAGTAGTACGCAGGCCCAAAACATTCAGTACTTC.

The chain carries TRBV6-5 and TRBJ2-7, with D uncertain. The CDR3 runs 14 residues. Trimming pared 5 bases from V and 5 bases from J, leaving 16 bases between. Germline loops: CDR1 MNHEY, CDR2 SVGAGI. The CDR3 DNA reads as TGTGCCAGCAGTACCGCGATAAGGAGCGACGAGCAGTACTTC. It is translated as CASSTAIRSDEQYF.

The chain is built from TRBV5-1 and TRBJ1-2; TRBD1 agrees at 9 bases. After removal of 4 bases from V and 4 bases from J, the junction contained 8 bases not matched to a gene. The CDR3 sequence is 15 residues long. Germline V lookup: CDR1 SGHRS, CDR2 YFSETQ. CDR3 sequence reads: CASSPGRDRVYGYTF. CDR3 DNA sequence: TGCGCCAGCAGCCCGGGCCGGGACAGGGTCTATGGCTACACCTTC.

The chain couples TRBV6-1 to TRBJ1-2; D perhaps matches TRBD1 (5 bases). Trimming stripped 8 bases from V and 7 bases from J, with 17 bases between. The CDR3 spans 13 residues. The germline V gene has CDR1 MNHNS and CDR2 SASEGT. CDR3: CASPPGWAAGYTF. Here the CDR3 DNA reads TGTGCCAGCCCGCCAGGGTGGGCAGCTGGCTACACCTTC.